This T cell receptor beta chain was identified in a study of blood T cells in healthy people across ages. In the case of this clonotype: Its specificity is unknown. One end of the junction fails to match germline, which may point to a read error.

Germline CDR1 reads LGHDT; CDR2 reads YNNKEL (reference sequence). The CDR3 runs to 12 residues. Then a second PCR, running roughly 6 to 12 cycles, was carried out with a sample-barcoded 5' primer and a J-beta primer mix. TCRdb re-called the 5' RACE reads with MiXCR, one entry per CDR3 protein. Of about 930,000 distinct CDR3 sequences in the sample, about 29% are singletons; the top ten hold roughly 10%. Study-level points and caveats: Because sorting was not performed, PBMCs prevented conclusive naive versus antigen-experienced comparison.

These data also featured in a second study, about T cells of mothers and their children.

The TCR originated in a woman in her forties in good health. The sequenced material came from blood. V is TRBV3-1 and J is TRBJ1-2; D remains ambiguous. The CDR3 sequence: CANSQEPGTYTF. In DNA form, the CDR3 reads TGTGCCAACAGCCAAGAGCCGGGAACCTACACCTTC.